This T cell receptor (beta chain) derives from a study of T cells in Graves' hyperthyroidism and ophthalmopathy. RNA transcripts served as the template for amplifying TCR beta CDR3 regions. TCR CDR3 underwent first-round RT-PCR with the HTBI primer set. TCRdb ran MiXCR on the multiplex PCR reads and lists one entry per CDR3 protein. This sample yields more than 300,000 distinct CDR3 sequences, of which about 15% are seen a single time; approximately 11% belongs to the top ten. The germline V gene encodes CDR1 GTSNPN and CDR2 SVGIG (reference sequence). The CDR3 extends over 14 amino acids. V lost 7 bases and J lost 0, with 15 bases in between. This clonotype has a count of ten or more.

The sample was blood. This chain uses TRBV30 with TRBJ1-1; tentatively, D is TRBD1 (5 bases). The sequence came from a woman aged 60-75 years with Graves' hyperthyroidism. CDR3 in amino acids: CAFRGRRMNTEAFF. The CDR3 DNA reads TGTGCCTTTAGGGGACGGAGGATGAACACTGAAGCTTTCTTT.